These 11 T cell receptor beta chains originate from one sample sequenced in a study of blood T cells in healthy people across ages. For the second PCR, which ran for roughly 7 to 11 cycles, a sample-barcoded 5' primer and a J-beta primer mix were used. TCRdb re-called the 5' RACE reads through MiXCR, storing one row per CDR3 protein. The sample has under 2,000,000 distinct CDR3 sequences, roughly 49% seen once. Sequencing was done on a sample of blood. The source of these receptors is a woman aged 40 to 55 in good health.

This chain uses TRBV20-1 with TRBJ2-3; possible D gene TRBD2, 5 bases. The CDR3 has 15 amino acids. Deletions cut 0 bases from V and 0 bases from J, with 10 bases between. The germline V gene encodes CDR1 DFQATT and CDR2 SNEGSKA (reference sequence). CDR3 loop: CSARDRGESTDTQYF. In DNA, the CDR3 is TGCAGTGCTAGAGACCGGGGAGAAAGCACAGATACGCAGTATTTT.

This chain links TRBV29-1 with TRBJ2-7; possibly TRBD1 for D (6 bases). The CDR3 sequence is 15 residues long. The V end was cut by 4 bases, the J end by 7 bases, with 23 bases between. In germline, CDR1 is SQVTM, CDR2 ANQGSEA. In nucleotides, the CDR3 is TGCAGCGTTGCGAGGGACACGAGCTCCTACAATGAGCAGTACTTC. Translation: CSVARDTSSYNEQYF.

The sample holds a few counts of this clonotype. This chain links TRBV7-2 with TRBJ2-7; 7 bases fit TRBD2. Germline V gene sequence: CDR1 SGHTA, CDR2 FQGNSA. Trimming at V came to 4 bases and at J to 3 bases, leaving 12 bases not matched to a gene. This CDR3 spans 16 amino acids. The CDR3 here is CASSYDSGGSGYEQYF. CDR3 sequence (DNA): TGTGCCAGCAGCTATGACTCGGGGGGTTCCGGCTACGAGCAGTACTTC.

This clonotype came up a few times. The genes are TRBV7-9 and TRBJ2-1, with D unclear. The V end was cut by 2 bases, the J end by 0 bases, with 8 bases between. CDR1 and CDR2 (germline): SEHNR, FQNEAQ (reference sequence). This CDR3 spans 15 amino acids. CDR3 in DNA: TGTGCCAGCAGCTTACTTATCAACTCCTACAATGAGCAGTTCTTC. It is translated as CASSLLINSYNEQFF.

V is TRBV21-1 and J is TRBJ2-7; the D call TRBD1 from the table was never checked on the DNA. TRBV21-1 is a pseudogene. The CDR3 length is 14 residues. The CDR3 reads CASPLPGHFYEQYF. The CDR3 bases are TGTGCCAGCCCTCTCCCGGGACACTTTTACGAGCAGTACTTC.

CDR3 DNA sequence: TGTGCCAGCAGCTTGGGGGGCCATCCTCGAGAGCAGTACTTC. This encodes CASSLGGHPREQYF. The rearrangement uses TRBV5-6 and TRBJ2-7; tentatively, D is TRBD1 (5 bases). The CDR3 loop spans 14 amino acids. V shed 0 bases and J shed 7 bases, with 14 bases lying between them. Germline assignment: CDR1 SGHDT and CDR2 YYEEEE. Based on the CDR3 plus reference TRBV5-6 and TRBJ2-7, the full variable domain is DAGVTQSPTHLIKTRGQQVTLRCSPKSGHDTVSWYQQALGQGPQFIFQYYEEEERQRGNFPDRFSGHQFPNYSSELNVNALLLGDSALYLCASSLGGHPREQYFGPGTRLTVT.

This clonotype showed up just a few times. V and J are TRBV3-1 and TRBJ1-2; D is uncertain. The CDR3 spans 15 residues. Germline CDR1 and CDR2: LGHDT and YNNKEL (reference sequence). Trimming stripped 3 bases from V and 3 bases from J, with 14 bases between. The CDR3 DNA reads as TGTGCCAGCAGCCAGACGATGGGCCGGGACTATGGCTACACCTTC. Protein product: CASSQTMGRDYGYTF.

This chain joins TRBV20-1 and TRBJ1-2; D is uncertain. Germline CDR1 is DFQATT and CDR2 is SNEGSKA (reference sequence). The CDR3 is made up of 13 amino acids. Trimming stripped 3 bases from V and 4 bases from J, with 12 bases between. CDR3 sequence reads: CSASARWGYGYTF. CDR3 nucleotide sequence: TGCAGTGCTAGTGCCCGGTGGGGCTATGGCTACACCTTC.

The CDR3 spells CASSSSSLDTQYF. Written as DNA, the CDR3 is TGTGCCAGCAGCTCGTCTTCTTTGGATACGCAGTATTTT. The genes are TRBV7-3 and TRBJ2-3; D unresolved. From germline, CDR1 is SGHTA and CDR2 FQGTGA. This CDR3 region has 13 residues. Trimming pared 4 bases from V and 6 bases from J, leaving 11 bases between.

The chain joins TRBV29-1 to TRBJ2-5; 10 bases map to TRBD1. The V segment lost 6 bases and the J segment 4 bases; nucleotides outside the gene matches: 8. Germline values: CDR1 SQVTM, CDR2 ANQGSEA. The CDR3 covers 14 residues. The CDR3 loop is CSVGRTGGGETQYF. CDR3 bases: TGCAGCGTCGGACGGACAGGGGGGGGAGAGACCCAGTACTTC.

This clonotype was recorded only once. The V gene is TRBV13, the J gene TRBJ1-6, with 7 positions matching TRBD1. V was pared by 5 bases and J by 12 bases, with 22 bases of the junction left unmatched. The CDR3 covers 18 residues. Germline assignment: CDR1 PRHDT and CDR2 FYEKMQ (reference sequence). The CDR3 nucleotides are TGTGCCAGCAGCACTGCCTCATTTCCGACAGGCGCAGGGGGACCCCTCCACTTT. It yields the protein CASSTASFPTGAGGPLHF.